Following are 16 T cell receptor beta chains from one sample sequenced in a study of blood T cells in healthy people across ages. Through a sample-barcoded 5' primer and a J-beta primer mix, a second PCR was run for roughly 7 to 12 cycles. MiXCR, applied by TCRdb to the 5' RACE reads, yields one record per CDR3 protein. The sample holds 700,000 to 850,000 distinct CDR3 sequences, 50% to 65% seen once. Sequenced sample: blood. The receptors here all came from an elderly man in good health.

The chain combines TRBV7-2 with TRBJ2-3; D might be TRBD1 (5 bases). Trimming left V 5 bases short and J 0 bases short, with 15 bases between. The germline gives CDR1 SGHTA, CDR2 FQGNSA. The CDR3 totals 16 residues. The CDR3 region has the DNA TGTGCCAGCAGCAAGGGGTCATACCCTAGCACAGATACGCAGTATTTT. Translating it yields CASSKGSYPSTDTQYF.

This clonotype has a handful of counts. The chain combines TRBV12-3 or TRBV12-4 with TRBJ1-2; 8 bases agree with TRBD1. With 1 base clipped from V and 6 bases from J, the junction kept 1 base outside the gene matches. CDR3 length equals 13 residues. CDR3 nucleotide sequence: TGTGCCAGCAGTTTAGTCAGGGGGCATGGCTACACCTTC. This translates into CASSLVRGHGYTF.

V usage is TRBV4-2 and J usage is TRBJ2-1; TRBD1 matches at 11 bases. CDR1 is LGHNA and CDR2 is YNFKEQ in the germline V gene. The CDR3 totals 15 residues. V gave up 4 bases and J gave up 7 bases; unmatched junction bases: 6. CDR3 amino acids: CASSPGQGARNEQFF. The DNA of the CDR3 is TGTGCCAGCAGCCCCGGACAGGGGGCAAGGAATGAGCAGTTCTTC.

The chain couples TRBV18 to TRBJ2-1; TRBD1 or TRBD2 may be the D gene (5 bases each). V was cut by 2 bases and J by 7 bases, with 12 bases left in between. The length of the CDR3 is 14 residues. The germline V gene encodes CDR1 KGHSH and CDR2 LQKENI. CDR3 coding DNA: TGTGCCAGCTCACCATGGGGGTCGGGGAATGAGCAGTTCTTC. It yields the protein CASSPWGSGNEQFF.

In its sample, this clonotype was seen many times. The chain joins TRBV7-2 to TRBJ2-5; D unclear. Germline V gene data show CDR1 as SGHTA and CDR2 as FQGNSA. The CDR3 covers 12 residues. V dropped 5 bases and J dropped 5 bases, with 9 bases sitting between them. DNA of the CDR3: TGTGCCAGCAGCCTCCGACGGGAGACCCAGTACTTC. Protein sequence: CASSLRRETQYF.

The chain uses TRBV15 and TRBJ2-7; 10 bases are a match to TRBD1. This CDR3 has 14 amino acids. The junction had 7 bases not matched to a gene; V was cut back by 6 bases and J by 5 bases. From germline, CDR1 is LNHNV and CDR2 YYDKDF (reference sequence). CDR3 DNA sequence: TGTGCCACCAGTAGACAGGGGGCGATCGACGAGCAGTACTTC. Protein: CATSRQGAIDEQYF.

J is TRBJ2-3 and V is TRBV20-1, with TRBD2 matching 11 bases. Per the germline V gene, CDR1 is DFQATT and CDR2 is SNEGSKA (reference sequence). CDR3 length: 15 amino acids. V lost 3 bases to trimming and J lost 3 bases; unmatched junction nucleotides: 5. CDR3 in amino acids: CSARPTSGRTDTQYF. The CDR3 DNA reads TGCAGTGCTAGGCCAACTAGCGGGAGAACAGATACGCAGTATTTT.

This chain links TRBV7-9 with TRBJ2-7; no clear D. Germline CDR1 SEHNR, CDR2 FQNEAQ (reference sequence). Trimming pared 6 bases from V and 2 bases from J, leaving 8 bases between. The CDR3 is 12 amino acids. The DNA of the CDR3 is TGTGCCAGCAGTCACAGACCCTACGAGCAGTACTTC. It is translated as CASSHRPYEQYF.

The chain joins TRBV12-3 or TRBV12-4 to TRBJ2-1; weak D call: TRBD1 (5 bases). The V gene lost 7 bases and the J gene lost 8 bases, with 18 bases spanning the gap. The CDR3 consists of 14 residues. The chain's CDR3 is CASIKEQKGDEQFF. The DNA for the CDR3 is TGTGCCAGCATCAAGGAACAGAAAGGGGATGAGCAGTTCTTC.

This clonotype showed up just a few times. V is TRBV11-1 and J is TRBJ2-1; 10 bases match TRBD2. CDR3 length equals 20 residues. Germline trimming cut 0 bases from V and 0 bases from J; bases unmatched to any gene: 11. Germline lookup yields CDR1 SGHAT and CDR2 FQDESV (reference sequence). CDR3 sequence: CASSLAPRASGGSSYNEQFF. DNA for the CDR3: TGTGCCAGCAGCTTAGCGCCGAGGGCTAGCGGGGGTAGCTCCTACAATGAGCAGTTCTTC.

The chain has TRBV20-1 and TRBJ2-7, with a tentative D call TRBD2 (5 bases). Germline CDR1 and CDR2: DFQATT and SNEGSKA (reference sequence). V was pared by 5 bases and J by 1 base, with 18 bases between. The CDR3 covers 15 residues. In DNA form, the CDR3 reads TGCAGTGCTCAGGTCCCGGGAACATTATCCTACGAGCAGTACTTC. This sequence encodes CSAQVPGTLSYEQYF.

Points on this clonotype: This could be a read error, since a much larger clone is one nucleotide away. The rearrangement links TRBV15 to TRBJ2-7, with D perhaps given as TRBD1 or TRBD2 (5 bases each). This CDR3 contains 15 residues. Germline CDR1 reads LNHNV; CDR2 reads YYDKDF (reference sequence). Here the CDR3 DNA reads TGTGCCGCCAGCAGAGACGGGACGAAAAACTACGAGCAGTACTTC. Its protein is CAASRDGTKNYEQYF.

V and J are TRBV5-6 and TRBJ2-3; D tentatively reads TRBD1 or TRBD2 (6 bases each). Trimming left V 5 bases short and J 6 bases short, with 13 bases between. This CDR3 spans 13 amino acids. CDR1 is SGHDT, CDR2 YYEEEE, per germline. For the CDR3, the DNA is TGTGCCAGCAGACGCCCGGGGGCGGATACGCAGTATTTT. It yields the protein CASRRPGADTQYF.

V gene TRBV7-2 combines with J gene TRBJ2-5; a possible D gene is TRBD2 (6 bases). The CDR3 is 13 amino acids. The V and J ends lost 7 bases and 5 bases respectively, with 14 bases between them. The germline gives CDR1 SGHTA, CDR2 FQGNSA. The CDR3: CASTQTAGETQYF. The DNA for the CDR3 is TGTGCCAGCACCCAAACGGCGGGGGAGACCCAGTACTTC. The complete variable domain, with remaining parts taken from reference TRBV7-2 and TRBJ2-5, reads GAGVSQSPSNKVTEKGKDVELRCDPISGHTALYWYRQSLGQGLEFLIYFQGNSAPDKSGLPSDRFSAERTGGSVSTLTIQRTQQEDSAVYLCASTQTAGETQYFGPGTRLLVL.

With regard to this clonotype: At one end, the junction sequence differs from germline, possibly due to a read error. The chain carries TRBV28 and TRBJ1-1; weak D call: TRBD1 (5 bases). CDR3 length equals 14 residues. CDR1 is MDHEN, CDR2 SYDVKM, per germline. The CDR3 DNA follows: TGTGCCAGCGGTCCTGGGGGGATGAACACTAAAGCTTTCTTT. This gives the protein CASGPGGMNTKAFF.

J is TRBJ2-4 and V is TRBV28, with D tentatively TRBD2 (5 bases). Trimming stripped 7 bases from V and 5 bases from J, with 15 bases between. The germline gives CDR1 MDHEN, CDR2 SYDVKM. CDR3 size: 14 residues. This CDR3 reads CASTVAQLQNIQYF. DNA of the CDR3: TGTGCCAGCACGGTAGCGCAACTACAAAACATTCAGTACTTC.